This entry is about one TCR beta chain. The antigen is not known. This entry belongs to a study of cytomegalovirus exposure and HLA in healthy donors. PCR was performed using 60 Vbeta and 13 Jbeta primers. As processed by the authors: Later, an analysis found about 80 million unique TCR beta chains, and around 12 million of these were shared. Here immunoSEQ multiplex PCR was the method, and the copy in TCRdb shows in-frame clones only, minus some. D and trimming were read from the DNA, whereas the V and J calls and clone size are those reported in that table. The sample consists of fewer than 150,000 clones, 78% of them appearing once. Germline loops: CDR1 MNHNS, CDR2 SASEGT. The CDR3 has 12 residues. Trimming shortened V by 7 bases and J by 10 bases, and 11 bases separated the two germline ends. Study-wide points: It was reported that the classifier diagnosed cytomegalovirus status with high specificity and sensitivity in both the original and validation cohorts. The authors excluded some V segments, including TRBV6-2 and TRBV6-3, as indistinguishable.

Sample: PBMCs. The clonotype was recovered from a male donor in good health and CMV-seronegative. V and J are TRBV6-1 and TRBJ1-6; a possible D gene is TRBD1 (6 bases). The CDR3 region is CASNRVGSPLHF. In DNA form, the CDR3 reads TGTGCCAGCAACAGGGTCGGGTCACCCCTCCACTTT.